This T cell receptor (beta chain) was captured by sequencing in a study of blood T cells in healthy people across ages. Regarding the study as a whole: TCR beta diversity, measured per million T cells, fell in a roughly linear way with age.

Of note for this clonotype: The target antigen is unknown.

It was approximately 9 milliliters of peripheral blood that were drawn from each donor. With 0 bases removed from V and 2 bases from J, the gap between germline ends came to 12 bases. Germline CDR1 is SGHDN and CDR2 is FVKESK. The CDR3 has 16 amino acids. Next came a second PCR, run for about 7 to 12 cycles, which used a sample-barcoded 5' primer along with a J-beta primer mix. TCRdb analysed the 5' RACE reads with MiXCR anew, one entry per CDR3 protein. Of 600,000 to 850,000 distinct CDR3 sequences detected, 43% appear once; the ten largest clones hold 20% to 25%. The chain is built from TRBV14 and TRBJ2-3; tentative D call: TRBD1 (5 bases). Sequencing was performed on blood. This TCR was sampled from a woman between 55 and 75 years old in good health. The CDR3 region is CASSQDVDRFTDTQYF. The DNA for the CDR3 is TGTGCCAGCAGCCAAGATGTCGACAGATTCACAGATACGCAGTATTTT. Full variable domain (missing parts from reference TRBV14 and TRBJ2-3): EAGVTQFPSHSVIEKGQTVTLRCDPISGHDNLYWYRRVMGKEIKFLLHFVKESKQDESGMPNNRFLAERTGGTYSTLKVQPAELEDSGVYFCASSQDVDRFTDTQYFGPGTRLTVL.